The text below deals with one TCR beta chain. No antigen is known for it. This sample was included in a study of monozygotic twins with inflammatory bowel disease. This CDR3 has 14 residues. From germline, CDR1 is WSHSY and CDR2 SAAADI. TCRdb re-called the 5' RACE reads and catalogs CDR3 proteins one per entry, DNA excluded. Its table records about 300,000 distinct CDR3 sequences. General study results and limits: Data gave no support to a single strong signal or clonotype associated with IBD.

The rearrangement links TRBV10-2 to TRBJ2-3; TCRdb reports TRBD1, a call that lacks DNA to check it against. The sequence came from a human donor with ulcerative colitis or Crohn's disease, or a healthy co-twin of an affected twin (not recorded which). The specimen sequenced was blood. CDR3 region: CASPRDRGVDTQYF.